The following is a T cell receptor beta chain sequence with its context. In the PCR, 60 Vbeta and 13 Jbeta primers were used. Assay: immunoSEQ multiplex PCR; the TCRdb copy retains only in-frame clones and omits some. The table shows around 65,000 clones, with 85% occurring only once. These data originate in a study of cytomegalovirus exposure and HLA in healthy donors. This sequence originates from a female donor in good health and CMV-seronegative. The sample was PBMCs.

The CDR3, as DNA: TGCGCCAGCAGCCCCCACTATAATCTAGCGGGAGGCCGTAATGAGCAGTTCTTC. This sequence encodes CASSPHYNLAGGRNEQFF. V is TRBV5-1 and J is TRBJ2-1; TRBD2 agrees at 11 bases. V lost 4 bases and J lost 7; bases outside the gene matches: 16. There are 18 residues in the CDR3. Germline CDR1 reads SGHRS; CDR2 reads YFSETQ.